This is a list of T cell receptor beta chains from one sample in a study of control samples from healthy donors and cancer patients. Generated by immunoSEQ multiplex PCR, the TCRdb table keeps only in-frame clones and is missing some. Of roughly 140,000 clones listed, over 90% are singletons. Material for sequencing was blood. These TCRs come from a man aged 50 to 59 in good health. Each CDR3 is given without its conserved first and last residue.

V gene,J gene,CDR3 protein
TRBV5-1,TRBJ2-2,ASSSTGSTGELF
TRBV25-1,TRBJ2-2,ASSRGAGDTGELF
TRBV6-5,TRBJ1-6,ASRTRDSNSPLH
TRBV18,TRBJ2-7,ASSPRSQASGRGYEQY
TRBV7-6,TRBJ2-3,ASSKSTSGGWSDTQY
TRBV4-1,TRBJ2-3,ASRYKDRGPDTQY
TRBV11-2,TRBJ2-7,ASSLTRMYEQY
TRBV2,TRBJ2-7,ASRGTSGSSYEQY
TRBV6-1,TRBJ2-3,ASSEAPLIGTQY
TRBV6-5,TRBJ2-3,ASSSSGVPSTDTQY
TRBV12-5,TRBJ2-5,ASARTGETQY
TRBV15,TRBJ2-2,ATSVSRDRERELF
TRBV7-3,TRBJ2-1,ASSSNAISSYNEQF
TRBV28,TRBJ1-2,ASSSIGGVFIGYT
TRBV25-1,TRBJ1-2,ASSELGGGYT
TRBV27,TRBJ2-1,ASSPHSDPFRKF
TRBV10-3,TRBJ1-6,AIRGTGYFNSPLH
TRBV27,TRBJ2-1,ASSLGGLYSYNEQF
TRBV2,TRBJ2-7,ASSEWQGSYEQY
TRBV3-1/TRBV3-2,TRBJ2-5,ASSQEHLAGETQY
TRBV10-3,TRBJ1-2,ATADPRESANYGYT
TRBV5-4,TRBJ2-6,ASSSPQGAPGANVLT
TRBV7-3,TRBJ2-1,ASSLRVTGEQF
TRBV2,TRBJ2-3,ASRYLAGGPRERGRRTDTQY
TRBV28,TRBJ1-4,ASSRADRNEKLF
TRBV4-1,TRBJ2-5,ASSQDDLAQETQY
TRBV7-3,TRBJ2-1,ASSRGTASYNEQF
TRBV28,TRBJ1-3,ASSPTRDRLGNTIY
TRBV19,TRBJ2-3,ASSSLWGADTQY
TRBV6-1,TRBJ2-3,ASSEALRASDTQY
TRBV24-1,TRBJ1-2,ATSDSGQGRTYGYT
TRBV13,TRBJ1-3,ASSLPREGNTIY
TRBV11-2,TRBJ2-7,ASSGAGYEQY
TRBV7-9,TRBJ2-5,ASSLETAQETQY
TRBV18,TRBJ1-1,ASSPRAEGGTEAF
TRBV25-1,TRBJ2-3,ASRPSAADTQY
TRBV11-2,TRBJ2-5,ASSFPPTSFHIQETQY
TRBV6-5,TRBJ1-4,ASTLGLKDEKLF
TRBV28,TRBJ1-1,ASSLPSPEAF
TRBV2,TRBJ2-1,ASSQPQGRSYNEQF
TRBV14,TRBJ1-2,ASSYDDDGYT
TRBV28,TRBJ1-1,ASSFGQGLNTEAF
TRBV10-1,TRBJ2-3,ASLRGYTQY
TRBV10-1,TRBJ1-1,ASSYLRDRGPNTEAF